This TCR beta chain derives from a study of T cell responses to AZD1222 COVID-19 vaccine (dated by TCRdb to about 2021). For the study in its entirety: TCR sequencing covered 233 trial participants: 200 to 220 given two doses of AZD1222 and 26 given two doses of MenACWY control vaccine. Trial participants were enrolled by age into subgroups of 18-55, 56-69 and 70-plus years, and around 140, 26 and 57 TCR-sequenced participants, respectively, were included in these subgroups. Study-wide conclusions, independent of this receptor: A significant rise in spike-specific TCR breadth and depth was observed after two AZD1222 doses relative to day 0 and relative to MenACWY recipients. Reportedly, almost half of the unique spike-specific TCRs recognized epitopes lying outside the regions that are mutated in the B.1.351 and B.1.1.7 variants. The 56-69-year group was small, and its depth increase did not reach significance, likely because of low power. Participants were mostly white British and included more females than males, and it was suggested by the authors that clonal diversity may have been underestimated. Conclusions about previously exposed vaccinees are limited, since just 5 to 7 AZD1222 recipients were seropositive for SARS-CoV-2 at baseline. Vaccine-associated CD4 TCRs spanned the whole spike protein, with dominant responses in regions 160-218 and 743-854. Because no samples from the day 14 peak response were available, repertoires could be characterized only after the peak T cell response.

The CDR3 regions of human TCRbeta chains were analyzed by immunosequencing. Per the original workflow: TCRs in the repertoires were compared against a reference library of SARS-CoV-2-specific TCRs that had been generated with the MIRA antigen-specificity platform. Breadth meant the fraction of unique TCRs that were SARS-CoV-2-associated, whereas depth meant the fraction of total T cells that were SARS-CoV-2-associated. Using the MIRA data, every spike-specific TCR was mapped to the spike region that the TCR reacted to and assigned to either a CD4 or a CD8 class. Log10-transformed breadth and depth values were compared by one-way ANOVA with Sidak's multiple comparisons tests. TCRdb took over this immuneACCESS table, retaining in-frame rearrangements with V and J assigned. Such tables are incomplete; in checked studies, under half of the missing clones stem from an unresolved V gene, and the remainder is unexplained. That table supplies the V and J calls and clone size; D and trimming were determined from the DNA. The table for this sample lists around 45,000 clones; 90% of them were counted only once. 37% of the sample comes from the top ten.

The time point label on this specimen signifies: about 28 days (+/-7) after the second vaccine dose. AZD1222 recipients whose second dose came at about 4 weeks and those whose second dose came at about 12 weeks were combined into one group, since spike-specific TCR depth and breadth did not differ between the two schedules. Vaccinee samples came from UK trials COV001 and COV002, including a single-blind randomized controlled phase 2/3 trial of AZD1222 (ChAdOx1 nCoV-19) in healthy adults. Trial participant PBMC samples were collected at day 0 and day 28 after the second dose for TCRbeta chain sequencing. Worth noting for this clone: The antigen this receptor binds is unknown. No qualities accompany the bases; no much larger clone lies one base away.

Sequenced material: peripheral blood, taken 28 days after the second AZD1222 dose. This sequence originates from an adult who received the AZD1222 COVID-19 vaccine.

The CDR3 reads as follows: CASSGGQGPRSSPLHF. The nucleotide sequence reads TGTGCCAGCAGCGGGGGACAGGGGCCAAGATCCTCACCCCTCCACTTT. The rearranged segments are TRBV9 and TRBJ1-6, and 10 bases in between align with TRBD1. CDR1 and CDR2 (SGDLS, YYNGEE) derive from the germline V gene. Compared with germline, V lacks 3 bases and J lacks 10 bases; bases without a gene match: 10. The CDR3 runs 16 amino acids, cysteine and phenylalanine included. The retained sequence is limited to the CDR3, 48 bases, with the frame set at the first base.